The T cell receptor (beta chain) under discussion was sequenced for a study of cytomegalovirus exposure and HLA in healthy donors. Study conclusions and caveats: TCR beta V- and J-gene trimming, according to a later analysis, was linked to a missense DCLRE1C variant. The authors enumerated over 150 TCR beta chains as linked to cytomegalovirus. A few chains tied to CMV proved CMV antigen-specific in vitro.

Trimming shortened V by 0 bases and J by 2 bases, and 13 bases separated the two germline ends. The CDR3 is made up of 16 amino acids. Germline assignment: CDR1 KGHSH and CDR2 LQKENI. The PCR employed 60 Vbeta primers together with 13 Jbeta primers. Some clones are missing from TCRdb's copy, which holds only in-frame ones; the method was immunoSEQ multiplex PCR. The sample gives around 150,000 clones, around 83% of which show up once; over 0.85% is in the top ten. For this clone: Antigen: not known.

The sequenced material came from PBMCs. The genes are TRBV18 and TRBJ1-2; tentatively, D is TRBD1 (6 bases). This clonotype was obtained from a girl under 10 years old in good health and CMV-seropositive. The CDR3 sequence is CASSPPNRASNYGYTF. CDR3 DNA: TGTGCCAGCTCACCACCCAACAGGGCCTCGAACTATGGCTACACCTTC.